The 10 T cell receptor beta chains in this list originate from one sample, sequenced in a study of technical replicates of blood from several donors. Clones were sequenced by immunoSEQ multiplex PCR, and TCRdb holds only the in-frame ones, with some missing. Among about 97,000 clones listed, 96% were seen once. The sample consisted of T cells isolated from PBMCs. The receptor source for this set is a human donor in good health.

V gene TRBV7-2 combines with J gene TRBJ2-7, with TRBD2 matching 9 bases. The CDR3 length is 15 residues. The V and J ends lost 4 bases and 4 bases, in that order; junction bases with no gene match: 8. Germline V gene lookup returns CDR1 SGHTA and CDR2 FQGNSA. This chain's CDR3 is CASSSWREGQYEQYF. The DNA for the CDR3 is TGTGCCAGCAGCTCCTGGCGGGAGGGCCAATACGAGCAGTACTTC.

The chain uses TRBV19 and TRBJ1-5; 9 bases fit TRBD1. The V gene's germline CDR1 is LNHDA and CDR2 SQIVND (reference sequence). The CDR3 has 15 amino acids. V gave up 1 base and J gave up 5 bases; unmatched junction bases: 3. CDR3 sequence (DNA): TGTGCCAGTAGTATAGCCCGGACAGGGGATCAGCCCCAGCATTTT. This encodes CASSIARTGDQPQHF. Drawing the rest from reference TRBV19 and TRBJ1-5, the complete variable domain is DGGITQSPKYLFRKEGQNVTLSCEQNLNHDAMYWYRQDPGQGLRLIYYSQIVNDFQKGDIAEGYSVSREKKESFPLTVTSAQKNPTAFYLCASSIARTGDQPQHFGDGTRLSIL.

This chain uses TRBV5-1 with TRBJ2-7; 7 positions match TRBD2. Trimming cost V 4 bases and J 2 bases; bases outside gene matches: 6. The CDR3 loop spans 14 amino acids. CDR1 is SGHRS and CDR2 is YFSETQ in the germline V gene. CDR3 bases: TGCGCCAGCAGCGGAACTAGCGCACCCTACGAGCAGTACTTC. The encoded protein is CASSGTSAPYEQYF.

This clone was detected once. This chain joins TRBV5-1 and TRBJ1-2, with a tentative D call TRBD1 (6 bases). The CDR3 has 12 residues. Looked up from germline, CDR1 is SGHRS and CDR2 is YFSETQ. Trimming took off 4 bases at V and 5 bases at J, with 9 bases between the two ends. The DNA for the CDR3 is TGCGCCAGCAGCGAGGGACAATATGGCTACACCTTC. Its translation is CASSEGQYGYTF.

This clone was observed a single time. This sequence joins TRBV14 and TRBJ1-2; D not resolved. Germline CDR1 SGHDN, CDR2 FVKESK. Trimming took off 1 base at V and 3 bases at J, with 3 bases between the two ends. The CDR3 extends over 12 amino acids. The CDR3 sequence: CASSQADYGYTF. The CDR3 coding sequence is TGTGCCAGCAGCCAAGCGGACTATGGCTACACCTTC.

This clone was seen a few times. The V call is TRBV4-1, the J call TRBJ2-7; weak D call: TRBD2 (7 bases). Trimming left V 1 base short and J 2 bases short, with 12 bases between. CDR3 length equals 15 residues. The V gene's germline CDR1 is MGHRA and CDR2 YSYEKL. The CDR3 sequence is CASSQVAGAPYEQYF. The CDR3 nucleotides are TGCGCCAGCAGCCAAGTTGCGGGGGCCCCCTACGAGCAGTACTTC.

V and J are TRBV5-1 and TRBJ1-5, with D perhaps TRBD1 (6 bases). Germline loops: CDR1 SGHRS, CDR2 YFSETQ. The CDR3 contains 15 residues. V gave up 4 bases and J gave up 0 bases, with 11 bases separating them. The DNA for the CDR3 is TGCGCCAGCAGCGAGGGGACATCTAGCAATCAGCCCCAGCATTTT. Translation: CASSEGTSSNQPQHF. Based on the CDR3 plus reference TRBV5-1 and TRBJ1-5, the full variable domain is KAGVTQTPRYLIKTRGQQVTLSCSPISGHRSVSWYQQTPGQGLQFLFEYFSETQRNKGNFPGRFSGRQFSNSRSEMNVSTLELGDSALYLCASSEGTSSNQPQHFGDGTRLSIL.

The rearrangement links TRBV28 to TRBJ2-3; TRBD2 aligns across 7 bases. The germline V gene encodes CDR1 MDHEN and CDR2 SYDVKM. This CDR3 is built from 16 residues. V lost 4 bases, J lost 4 bases, and 11 bases stayed unmatched. The CDR3 coding sequence is TGTGCCAGCAGTTCTATTAGCGGGTACCTCGCAGATACGCAGTATTTT. Its protein is CASSSISGYLADTQYF.

The chain couples TRBV18 to TRBJ1-5, with D maybe TRBD1 (5 bases). CDR3 length equals 15 residues. Germline-derived CDR1 and CDR2 are KGHSH and LQKENI. V lost 0 bases and J 0 bases, leaving 6 bases between the germline ends. CDR3 sequence: CASSPPGGSNQPQHF. The CDR3 bases are TGTGCCAGCTCACCACCGGGGGGTAGCAATCAGCCCCAGCATTTT.

The gene calls are TRBV27 and TRBJ2-1; no firm D call. This CDR3 is 16 amino acids long. Trimming left V 5 bases short and J 6 bases short, with 20 bases between. Germline CDR1 is MNHEY and CDR2 is SMNVEV (reference sequence). CDR3 region: CASSLRIASRGNEQFF. In nucleotides, the CDR3 is TGTGCCAGCAGTCTCCGGATAGCTTCCCGCGGCAATGAGCAGTTCTTC.